This record covers a single T cell receptor beta chain. Its target is unknown. Every contributor of samples was a Caucasian grown-up residing in Nashville, Tennessee. The data stem from a study of shared clonotypes between healthy human individuals. The data were produced by immunoSEQ multiplex PCR, yet TCRdb's version contains in-frame clones alone and is incomplete. The sample carries 2.3 million or so clones, over 90% recorded once. Study outcomes and limitations: Few donors restricted represented genetic and exposure-history diversity.

The receptor's source is a man between 18 and 29 years old in good health. Some clones in this sample may be carry-over from other donors' samples. Sequenced sample: naive CD4+ T cells from PBMCs. Documented subset: CD45RA+ positively selected.

The CDR3 loop reads CASSLGGLVGQETQYF. As DNA, the CDR3 is TGTGCCAGCAGCTTAGGGGGGTTGGTGGGCCAAGAGACCCAGTACTTC. V gene TRBV11-2 combines with J gene TRBJ2-5; D possibly uses TRBD1 or TRBD2 (5 bases each). The germline V gene has CDR1 SGHAT and CDR2 FQNNGV. The V end was cut by 1 base, the J end by 1 base, with 13 bases between. This CDR3 has 16 residues.